Described below is a single TCR beta chain sequence and its context. Its antigen is undetermined. These data belong to a study of shared clonotypes between healthy human individuals. Study details: The people who gave samples were a couple of women and a few men aged 18 to 49. A donor's plate count was three for CD4 naive and three for CD4 memory; CD8 naive had two and CD8 memory one.

Findings and caveats of the study: Across subsets, estimated richness was generally greater for naive than for memory populations. Of the naive CD4 clonotypes, roughly 5% were shared across a handful of donors.

Trimming took 0 bases from V and 6 from J, leaving 5 bases between them. Germline V gene lookup returns CDR1 MGHRA and CDR2 YSYEKL. This CDR3 spans 13 amino acids. Naive CD8 isolation took CD45RO-negative cells positively selected for CCR7 and excluded terminally differentiated effector memory CD45RA+ cells. The method was immunoSEQ multiplex PCR; TCRdb's version includes in-frame clones alone and lacks a portion of them. The sample includes some 2 million clones, roughly 95% of them seen just once. J is TRBJ2-2 and V is TRBV4-1; D ambiguous. Input material: naive CD8+ T cells sorted from blood. This clonotype originated in a man between 18 and 29 years old in good health. CDR3 in DNA: TGCGCCAGCAGCCAAGAGCCCGCCGGGGAGCTGTTTTTT. It encodes CASSQEPAGELFF.